The present T cell receptor beta chain was sequenced within a study of identical twins. One entry per CDR3 protein results from TCRdb running MiXCR on the 5' RACE reads. The sample yields a few hundred thousand distinct CDR3 sequences, 6.5% seen once. In this sample, this clonotype turned up many times. The CDR3 totals 13 residues. In germline, CDR1 is MNHNY, CDR2 SVGAGI (reference sequence). The V end was cut by 6 bases, the J end by 4 bases, with 12 bases between. These data were also reused for a study on T cells expressing NK-cell markers. As that report states: One of the eight sequenced donors was seronegative, whereas the other seven were HCMV-seropositive. The share of CD8+ T cells held by dominant NKG2C+ clonotypes was about 1.0-7.5% in roughly 6 donors. Once again these clonotypes came out on top in the CD3+CD56-NKG2C+ fraction of a handful of donors.

This sequence was found in a woman aged 18 to 35 in good health. The J gene is TRBJ1-1, the V gene TRBV6-6; weak D call: TRBD1 (6 bases). The sequenced material came from CD8+ T cells sorted from blood. The CDR3 reads CASSSIGGTEAFF. The CDR3 DNA is TGTGCCAGCAGCTCCATAGGGGGCACTGAAGCTTTCTTT.